This T cell receptor beta chain was identified during a study of T cells in Graves' hyperthyroidism and ophthalmopathy. Over 18 months, lack of ophthalmopathy progression marked Graves' hyperthyroidism as stable. Uncontrolled infection, other autoimmune disease, pregnancy or lactation barred patients from enrollment. The diagnoses drew upon clinical symptoms, serum thyroxine and TRAb, thyroid ultrasound and orbital computed tomography. TCR beta CDR3 regions were amplified from RNA transcripts. The TCR CDR3 was amplified in a first-round RT-PCR using the HTBI primer set. TCRdb redid the calling of the multiplex PCR reads with MiXCR, one entry per CDR3 protein. The sample lists some 700,000 distinct CDR3 sequences, approximately 15% occurring once. Study conclusions and caveats: Most thyroid-expanded clonotypes above 0.001 were also found in blood.

For this clonotype: The target antigen is unknown.

This clonotype was obtained from a man in his fifties with Graves' hyperthyroidism. Sequenced input: blood.

CDR3 loop: CASGEDRSVNSPLHF. CDR3 nucleotides: TGTGCCAGCGGAGAAGACAGGTCCGTCAATTCACCCCTCCACTTT. The V call is TRBV6-2 or TRBV6-3, the J call TRBJ1-6; a weak D match, TRBD1 (6 bases). The CDR3 is 15 residues long. The V gene's germline CDR1 is MNHEY and CDR2 SVGEGT. V lost 8 bases, J lost 7 bases, and 18 bases lay in between.